Below, one T cell receptor beta chain is given with its context. What antigen it recognizes has not been identified. No qualities accompany the bases; no much larger clone lies one base away. The sample belongs to a study of CD8 T cells in Susac syndrome (dated by TCRdb to about 2019). Notes on the research overall: The study used repertoire sequencing to test whether antigen drove CD8+ T cell activation and differentiation in Susac syndrome.

RNA was extracted using the RNeasy kit, and about 0.45 to 1 microgram was reverse transcribed with random hexamers. TCR beta CDR3 regions were amplified with the immunoSEQ multiplex PCR assay covering 54 Vbeta and 13 Jbeta segments. PCR amplification bias was corrected using a synthetic template baseline for primer optimization and computational correction. As for the authors' bioinformatics: Only productive sequences were kept, with reads annotated to V, D and J genes according to IMGT and analyzed in immunoSEQ Analyzer. To calculate clonality, Shannon entropy was normalized by log2 of the number of productive unique sequences and then subtracted from one. Public and private clones were assessed among the 100 most prevalent clones of each patient and control. Clones were defined as Susac-specific when absent from the healthy and MS cohorts, from over a thousand published viral clones and from other ImmuneACCESS disease sequences. Using fastp trimming at Q25 and MiXCR clonotype assembly, TCRdb reanalyzed the public sequencing data and kept in-frame beta chains. Identical CDR3 proteins give one entry, which carries the most common genes and DNA. TCRdb's processing, not the authors' own work, is the source of the V and J calls. Recorded for this sample are 150,000 to 200,000 distinct CDR3 sequences; roughly 95% of them occurred a single time. The top ten hold 0.13% of the sample.

The CDR3 covers 13 residues, taking in both the cysteine and the phenylalanine. Only the CDR3 portion is preserved as DNA: 39 bases, with reading frame beginning at the first base. V ends up 5 bases short and J 7 bases short, with an unmatched junction base count of 7. As encoded in the germline V gene, CDR1 is SNHLY while CDR2 is FYNNEI. High-throughput TCR beta sequencing profiled peripheral blood CD8+ and CD4+ T cells from healthy donors, Susac syndrome patients and multiple sclerosis patients. Healthy donors were age- and sex-matched controls. Bulk CD8+ and CD4+ T cells were purified by magnetic negative isolation, while CD8+ TEMRA cells were enriched using FACS. Blood was drawn into EDTA tubes, processed within 24 hours, and PBMCs were isolated by density gradient centrifugation. PBMCs intended for TCR sequencing were cryopreserved in liquid nitrogen and thawed later in a water bath at 37 degrees C. The sorted or isolated CD4+, CD8+ and CD8+ TEMRA cells reached a purity of at least 90%.

Study-wide findings and limitations: The study acknowledged that relatively few individuals were included in the TCR sequencing and HLA analysis.

The chain couples TRBV2 to TRBJ2-7, with 8 middle bases fitting TRBD1. The sample was CD4+ T cells from PBMCs. This TCR was sampled from a human donor in good health. The DNA sequence reads TGTGCCAGCAGTTCCCAGGGGGCAGGGGAGCAGTACTTC. It is translated as CASSSQGAGEQYF.